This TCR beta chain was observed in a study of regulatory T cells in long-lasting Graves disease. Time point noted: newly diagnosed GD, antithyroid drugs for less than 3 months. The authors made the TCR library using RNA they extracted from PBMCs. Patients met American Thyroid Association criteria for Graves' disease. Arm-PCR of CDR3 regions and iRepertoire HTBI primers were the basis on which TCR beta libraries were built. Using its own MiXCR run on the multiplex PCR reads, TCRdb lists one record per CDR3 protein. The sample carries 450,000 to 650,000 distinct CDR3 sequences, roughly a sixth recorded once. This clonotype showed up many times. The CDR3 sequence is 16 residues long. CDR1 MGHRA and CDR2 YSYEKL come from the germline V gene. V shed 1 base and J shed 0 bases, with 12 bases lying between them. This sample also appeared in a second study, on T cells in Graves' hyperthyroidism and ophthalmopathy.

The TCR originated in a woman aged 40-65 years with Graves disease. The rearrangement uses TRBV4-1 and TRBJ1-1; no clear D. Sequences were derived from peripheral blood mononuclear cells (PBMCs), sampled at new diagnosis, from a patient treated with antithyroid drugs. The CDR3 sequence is CASSQAGKGVNTEAFF. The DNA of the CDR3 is TGCGCCAGCAGCCAAGCGGGGAAGGGAGTGAACACTGAAGCTTTCTTT.